This T cell receptor beta chain appears in the sequencing data of a study of Tregs in tolerant kidney transplant recipients (dated by TCRdb to about 2019). For the wider study: Before combined kidney and bone marrow transplantation, this study identified donor-specific regulatory T cells using TCRbeta sequencing and then followed those same cells after transplant. TCRbeta repertoire sequencing was used in a few healthy controls to compare several methods for expanding Tregs specific for an allogeneic donor. General conclusions and limits of the study: Expanding Tregs with activated donor B cells appeared to identify the most biologically relevant and donor-specific TCRbeta repertoire. The study was constrained by small patient numbers, and validation of the findings is required in larger populations and under other immunosuppression protocols. Biological reproducibility was not directly addressed, though technical replication error appeared minimal.

V sheds 4 bases and J sheds 3 bases, leaving 11 bases between their ends. From cysteine to phenylalanine, the CDR3 is 15 amino acids long. The DNA shown is the 45-base CDR3, in frame from base 1. Taken from the germline V gene (reference sequence), the CDR1 and CDR2 loops are SGHNT and YYREEE. Genomic DNA was extracted from sorted cells with the QIAGEN DNeasy Blood and Tissue Kit for TCRbeta CDR3 sequencing. Through immunoSEQ, high-throughput TCRbeta CDR3 sequencing was done commercially, including PCR amplification with internal controls and bias correction. The original pipeline was this. Unique productive TCRbeta sequences were defined by CDR3 nucleotide sequence where primers matched, and otherwise by CDR3 amino acid sequence together with Vbeta and Jbeta genes. To correct for sorting error, sequences found in more than one sorted population at a frequency ratio of 2:1 or less were discarded, and the remaining shared sequences were assigned to the population with the higher frequency. Donor-reactive sequences were defined as at least 5-fold expanded in CFSE-low cells versus unstimulated cells, with frequency of at least 0.01% in CFSE-low cells. Repertoire divergence was quantified by Jensen-Shannon divergence calculated from the top 100 TCRbeta sequences ranked by frequency. For samples with multiple sequencing runs, sorting error was corrected separately for each run before the runs were pooled. TCRdb took over this immuneACCESS table, retaining in-frame rearrangements with V and J assigned. Such tables are incomplete; in checked studies, under half of the missing clones stem from an unresolved V gene, and the remainder is unexplained. The DNA gave D and trimming, while V, J and clone size come from that table. Present in this sample are tens of thousands of clones, roughly 89% of which were seen just once. Together, the top ten hold approximately 4.8% of the sample.

Thawed PBMCs were FACS-sorted into unstimulated Tregs (CD4+CD25+CD127-), CD4+ non-Tregs (CD4+CD25-), CD4 cells and CD8 cells. Healthy control blood came either as purchased buffy coats or from healthy volunteers. Healthy control blood was processed to PBMCs with a Ficoll density gradient and then cryopreserved, whereas patient PBMCs were collected both before and after transplant. In the case of this clone: Its binding antigen is unknown. Within one base of it there is no much larger clone, and no base qualities were kept.

The V and J genes are TRBV5-4 and TRBJ1-6; confidence is insufficient to name the D gene. The TCR comes from a human donor in good health. Material for sequencing was CD4+ T cells from blood. The encoded CDR3 is CASSQRGDYNSPLHF. The nucleotide sequence reads TGTGCCAGCAGCCAGCGTGGAGACTATAATTCACCCCTCCACTTT.